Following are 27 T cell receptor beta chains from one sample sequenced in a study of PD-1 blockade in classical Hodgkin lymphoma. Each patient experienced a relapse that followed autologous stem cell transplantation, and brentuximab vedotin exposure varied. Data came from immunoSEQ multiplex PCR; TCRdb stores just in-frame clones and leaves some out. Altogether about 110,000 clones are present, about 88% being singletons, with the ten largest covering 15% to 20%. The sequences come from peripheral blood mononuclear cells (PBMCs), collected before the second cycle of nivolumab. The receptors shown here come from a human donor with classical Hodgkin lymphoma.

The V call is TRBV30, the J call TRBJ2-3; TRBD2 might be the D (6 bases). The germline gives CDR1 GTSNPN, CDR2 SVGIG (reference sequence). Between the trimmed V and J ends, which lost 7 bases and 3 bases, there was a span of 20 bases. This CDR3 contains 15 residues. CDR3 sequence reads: CASSLLAAGTDTQYF. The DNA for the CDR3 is TGTGCCTCCTCTCTATTAGCGGCGGGTACAGATACGCAGTATTTT.

The CDR3 region is CASSPSRQISNYGYTF. The CDR3 coding sequence is TGTGCCAGCAGCCCCTCAAGGCAGATAAGTAACTATGGCTACACCTTC. The chain is built from TRBV7-2 and TRBJ1-2; D is undetermined. CDR1 and CDR2 (germline): SGHTA, FQGNSA. The CDR3 runs 16 residues. Trimming left V 5 bases short and J 1 base short, with 17 bases between.

Here the CDR3 DNA reads TGTGCCACCAGCAGAGACAGGGGATACGAGCAGTACTTC. Its protein is CATSRDRGYEQYF. The V call is TRBV15, the J call TRBJ2-7, with D possibly matching TRBD1 (6 bases). The germline CDR1 and CDR2 sequences are LNHNV and YYDKDF (reference sequence). With 0 bases removed from V and 4 bases from J, the gap between germline ends came to 7 bases. The CDR3 loop spans 13 amino acids.

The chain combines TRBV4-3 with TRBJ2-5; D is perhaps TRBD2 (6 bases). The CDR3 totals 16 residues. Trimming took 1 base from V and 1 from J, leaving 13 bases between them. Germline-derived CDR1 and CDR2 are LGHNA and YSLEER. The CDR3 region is CASSQGDGAGQETQYF. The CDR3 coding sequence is TGCGCCAGCAGCCAAGGGGACGGAGCGGGCCAAGAGACCCAGTACTTC.

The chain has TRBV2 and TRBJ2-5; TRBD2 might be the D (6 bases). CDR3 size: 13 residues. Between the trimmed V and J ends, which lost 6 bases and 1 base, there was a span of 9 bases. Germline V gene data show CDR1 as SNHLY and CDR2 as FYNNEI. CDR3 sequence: CASRGTFQETQYF. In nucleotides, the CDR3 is TGTGCCAGCAGGGGGACTTTCCAAGAGACCCAGTACTTC.

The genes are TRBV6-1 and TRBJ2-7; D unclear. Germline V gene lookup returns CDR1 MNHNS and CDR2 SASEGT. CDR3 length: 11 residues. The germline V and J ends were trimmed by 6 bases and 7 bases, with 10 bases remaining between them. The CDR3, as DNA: TGTGCCAGCAGGTCTCTGGTAGAGCAGTACTTC. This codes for CASRSLVEQYF.

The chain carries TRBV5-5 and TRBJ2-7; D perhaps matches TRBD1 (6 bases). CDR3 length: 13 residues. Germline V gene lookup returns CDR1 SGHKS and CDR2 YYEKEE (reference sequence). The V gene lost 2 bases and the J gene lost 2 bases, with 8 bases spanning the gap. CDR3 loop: CASSFTGTYEQYF. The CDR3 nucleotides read TGTGCCAGCAGCTTTACAGGGACCTACGAGCAGTACTTC.

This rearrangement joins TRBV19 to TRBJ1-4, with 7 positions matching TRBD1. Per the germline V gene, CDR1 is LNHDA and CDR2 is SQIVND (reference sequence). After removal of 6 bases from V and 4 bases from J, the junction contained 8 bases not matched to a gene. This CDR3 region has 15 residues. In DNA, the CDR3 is TGTGCCAGTAGACCCCGGGACAGTGTTAATGAAAAACTGTTTTTT. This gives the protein CASRPRDSVNEKLFF.

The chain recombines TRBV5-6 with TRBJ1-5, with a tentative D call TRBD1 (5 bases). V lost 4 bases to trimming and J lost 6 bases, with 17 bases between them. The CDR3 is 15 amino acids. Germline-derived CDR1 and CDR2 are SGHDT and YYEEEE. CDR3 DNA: TGTGCCAGCAGCCCGGGACCTCAGGCGACTCAGCCCCAGCATTTT. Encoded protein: CASSPGPQATQPQHF.

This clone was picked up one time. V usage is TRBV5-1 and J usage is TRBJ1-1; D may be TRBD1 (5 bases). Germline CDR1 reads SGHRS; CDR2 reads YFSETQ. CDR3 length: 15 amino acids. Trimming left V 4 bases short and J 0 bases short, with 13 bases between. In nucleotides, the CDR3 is TGCGCCAGCAGCGCGGGGGACTTCATGAACACTGAAGCTTTCTTT. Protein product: CASSAGDFMNTEAFF. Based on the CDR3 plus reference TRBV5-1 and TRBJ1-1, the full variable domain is KAGVTQTPRYLIKTRGQQVTLSCSPISGHRSVSWYQQTPGQGLQFLFEYFSETQRNKGNFPGRFSGRQFSNSRSEMNVSTLELGDSALYLCASSAGDFMNTEAFFGQGTRLTVV.

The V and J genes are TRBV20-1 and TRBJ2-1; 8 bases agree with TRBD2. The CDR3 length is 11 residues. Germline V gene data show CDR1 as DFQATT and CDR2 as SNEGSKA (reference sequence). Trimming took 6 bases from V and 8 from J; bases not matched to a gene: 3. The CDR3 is CSASGGYEQFF. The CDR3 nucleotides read TGCAGTGCGTCGGGGGGGTATGAGCAGTTCTTC.

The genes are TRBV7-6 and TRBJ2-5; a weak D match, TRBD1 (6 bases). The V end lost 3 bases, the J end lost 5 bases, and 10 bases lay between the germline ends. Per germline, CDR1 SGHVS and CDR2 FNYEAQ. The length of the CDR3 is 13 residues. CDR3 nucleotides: TGTGCCAGCAGCTTGTCCCAGGGGGAGACCCAGTACTTC. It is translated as CASSLSQGETQYF.

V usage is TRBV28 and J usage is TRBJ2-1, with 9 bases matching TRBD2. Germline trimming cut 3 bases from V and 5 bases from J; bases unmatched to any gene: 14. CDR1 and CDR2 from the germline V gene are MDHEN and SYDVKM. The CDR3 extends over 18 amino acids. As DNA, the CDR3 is TGTGCCAGCAGTTTCCACTTGTCGGCGGGAGGGCCCCACAATGAGCAGTTCTTC. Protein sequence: CASSFHLSAGGPHNEQFF.

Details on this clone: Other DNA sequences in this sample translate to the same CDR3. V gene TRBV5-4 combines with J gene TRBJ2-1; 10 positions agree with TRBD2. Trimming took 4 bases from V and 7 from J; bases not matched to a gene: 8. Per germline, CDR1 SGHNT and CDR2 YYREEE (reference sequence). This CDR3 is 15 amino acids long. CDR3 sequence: CASSPGLAVGNEQFF. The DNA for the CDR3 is TGTGCCAGCAGCCCCGGACTAGCGGTTGGGAATGAGCAGTTCTTC. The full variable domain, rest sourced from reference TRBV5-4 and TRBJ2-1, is ETGVTQSPTHLIKTRGQQVTLRCSSQSGHNTVSWYQQALGQGPQFIFQYYREEENGRGNFPPRFSGLQFPNYSSELNVNALELDDSALYLCASSPGLAVGNEQFFGPGTRLTVL.

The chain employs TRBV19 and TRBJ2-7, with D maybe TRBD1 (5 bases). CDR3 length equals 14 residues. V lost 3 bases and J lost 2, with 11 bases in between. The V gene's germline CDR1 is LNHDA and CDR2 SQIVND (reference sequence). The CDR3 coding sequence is TGTGCCAGTAGTATGCAGGGTGGGGCCTACGAGCAGTACTTC. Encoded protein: CASSMQGGAYEQYF. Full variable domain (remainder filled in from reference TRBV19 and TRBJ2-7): DGGITQSPKYLFRKEGQNVTLSCEQNLNHDAMYWYRQDPGQGLRLIYYSQIVNDFQKGDIAEGYSVSREKKESFPLTVTSAQKNPTAFYLCASSMQGGAYEQYFGPGTRLTVT.

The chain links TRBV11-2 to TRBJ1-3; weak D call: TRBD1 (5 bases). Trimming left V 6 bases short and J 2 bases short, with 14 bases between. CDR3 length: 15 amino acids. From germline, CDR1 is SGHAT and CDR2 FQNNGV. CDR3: CASRSGTSAGNTIYF. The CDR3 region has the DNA TGTGCCAGCAGGTCCGGGACCTCTGCTGGAAACACCATATATTTT.

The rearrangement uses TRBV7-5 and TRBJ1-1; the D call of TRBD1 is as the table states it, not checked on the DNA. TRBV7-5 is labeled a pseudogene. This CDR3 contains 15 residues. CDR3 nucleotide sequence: TGTGCCAGAAGCCCAACTTACCCCCAGGGCGCTGAAGCTTTCTTT. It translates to CARSPTYPQGAEAFF.

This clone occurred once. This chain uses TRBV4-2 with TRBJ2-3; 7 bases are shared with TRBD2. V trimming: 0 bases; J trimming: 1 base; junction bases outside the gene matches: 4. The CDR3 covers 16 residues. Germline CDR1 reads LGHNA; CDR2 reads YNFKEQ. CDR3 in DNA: TGTGCCAGCAGCCAAGAGCGGGAGAAGGGCACAGATACGCAGTATTTT. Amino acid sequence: CASSQEREKGTDTQYF.

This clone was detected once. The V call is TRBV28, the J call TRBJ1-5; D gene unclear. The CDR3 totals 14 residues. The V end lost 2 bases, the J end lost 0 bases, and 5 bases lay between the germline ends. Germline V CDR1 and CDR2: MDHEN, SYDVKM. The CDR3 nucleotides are TGTGCCAGCAGTTTAAGGTATAGCAATCAGCCCCAGCATTTT. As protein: CASSLRYSNQPQHF.

CDR3 DNA sequence: TGTGCCACCAGCAGAGTAGGTCGGACGGGTTGGGGGAATCAGCCCCAGCATTTT. Its protein is CATSRVGRTGWGNQPQHF. The V and J genes are TRBV15 and TRBJ1-5, with D perhaps TRBD1 (5 bases). The CDR3 is made up of 18 amino acids. The germline gives CDR1 LNHNV, CDR2 YYDKDF (reference sequence). V lost 1 base and J 4 bases, leaving 20 bases between the germline ends.

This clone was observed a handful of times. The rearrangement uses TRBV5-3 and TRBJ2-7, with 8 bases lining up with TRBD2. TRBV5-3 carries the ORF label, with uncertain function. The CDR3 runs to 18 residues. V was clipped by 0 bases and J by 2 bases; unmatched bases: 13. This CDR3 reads CARSLVGLENNYPYEQYF. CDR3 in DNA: TGTGCCAGAAGCTTGGTGGGACTAGAAAATAATTACCCCTACGAGCAGTACTTC.

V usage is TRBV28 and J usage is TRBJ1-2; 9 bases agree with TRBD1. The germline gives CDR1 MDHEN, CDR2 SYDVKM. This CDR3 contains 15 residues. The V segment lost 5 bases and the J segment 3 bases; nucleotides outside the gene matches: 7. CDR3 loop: CASSRPGQGHYGYTF. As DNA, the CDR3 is TGTGCCAGCAGTAGGCCGGGACAGGGCCACTATGGCTACACCTTC.

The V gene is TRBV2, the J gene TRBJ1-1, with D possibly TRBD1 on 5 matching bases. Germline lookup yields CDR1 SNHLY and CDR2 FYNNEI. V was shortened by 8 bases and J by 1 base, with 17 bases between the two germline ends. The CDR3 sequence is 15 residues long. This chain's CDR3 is CASQVGGARNTEAFF. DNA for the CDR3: TGTGCCAGCCAGGTAGGAGGGGCGCGGAACACTGAAGCTTTCTTT. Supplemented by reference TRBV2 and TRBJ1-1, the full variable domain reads EPEVTQTPSHQVTQMGQEVILRCVPISNHLYFYWYRQILGQKVEFLVSFYNNEISEKSEIFDDQFSVERPDGSNFTLKIRSTKLEDSAMYFCASQVGGARNTEAFFGQGTRLTVV.

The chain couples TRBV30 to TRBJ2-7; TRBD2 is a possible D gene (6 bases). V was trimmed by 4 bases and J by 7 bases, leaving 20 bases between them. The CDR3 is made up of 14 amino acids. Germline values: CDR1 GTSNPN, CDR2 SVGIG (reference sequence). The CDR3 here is CAWNIKGGVREQYF. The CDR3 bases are TGTGCCTGGAACATCAAAGGAGGGGTAAGGGAGCAGTACTTC. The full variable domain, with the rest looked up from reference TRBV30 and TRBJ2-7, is SQTIHQWPATLVQPVGSPLSLECTVEGTSNPNLYWYRQAAGRGLQLLFYSVGIGQISSEVPQNLSASRPQDRQFILSSKKLLLSDSGFYLCAWNIKGGVREQYFGPGTRLTVT.

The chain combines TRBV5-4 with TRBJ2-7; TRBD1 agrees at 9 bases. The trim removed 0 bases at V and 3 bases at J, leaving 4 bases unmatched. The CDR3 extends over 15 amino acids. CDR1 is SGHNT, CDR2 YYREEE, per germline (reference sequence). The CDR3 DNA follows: TGTGCCAGCAGCTTGGTAGGACAGGGGATCTACGAGCAGTACTTC. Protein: CASSLVGQGIYEQYF.

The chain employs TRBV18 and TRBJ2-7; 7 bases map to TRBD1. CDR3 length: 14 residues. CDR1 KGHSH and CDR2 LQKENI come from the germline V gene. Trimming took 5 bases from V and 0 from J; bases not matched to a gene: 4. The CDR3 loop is CASSARDSSYEQYF. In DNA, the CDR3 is TGTGCCAGCTCAGCTAGGGACAGCTCCTACGAGCAGTACTTC.

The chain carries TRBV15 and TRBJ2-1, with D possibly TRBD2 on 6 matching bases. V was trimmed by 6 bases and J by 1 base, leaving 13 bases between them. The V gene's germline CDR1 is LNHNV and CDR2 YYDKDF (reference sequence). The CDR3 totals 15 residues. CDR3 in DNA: TGTGCCACCAGACCGGGACTGGGGTCCTACAATGAGCAGTTCTTC. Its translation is CATRPGLGSYNEQFF.